The T cell receptor (beta chain) under discussion was sequenced for a study of human T cells and chemical hapten exposure. At the level of the study: Alopecia universalis, totalis or areata was present in patients who were mostly female.

TCRdb re-derived calls from the RACE reads in MiXCR, one entry per CDR3 protein. This sample has under 200,000 distinct CDR3 sequences, with 25% to 30% found just once. Time point specified: pre-sensitization, week 0. Regarding treatment: therapeutic diphenylcyclopropenone sensitization with weekly scalp DPC. This sequence originates from a woman in her 30s with alopecia areata. Some clones in this sample may be carry-over from other donors' samples. Sequenced material: whole blood, taken in connection with sensitization to the hapten diphenylcyclopropenone (DPC).

CDR3 sequence: CSAFKAGRDTEAFF. The CDR3 DNA follows: TGCAGTGCTTTTAAAGCAGGGAGGGACACTGAAGCTTTCTTT. This chain links TRBV20-1 with TRBJ1-1; TRBD1 might be the D (5 bases). Germline assignment: CDR1 DFQATT and CDR2 SNEGSKA (reference sequence). The CDR3 has 14 amino acids. Trimming took 5 bases from V and 3 from J, leaving 16 bases between them.